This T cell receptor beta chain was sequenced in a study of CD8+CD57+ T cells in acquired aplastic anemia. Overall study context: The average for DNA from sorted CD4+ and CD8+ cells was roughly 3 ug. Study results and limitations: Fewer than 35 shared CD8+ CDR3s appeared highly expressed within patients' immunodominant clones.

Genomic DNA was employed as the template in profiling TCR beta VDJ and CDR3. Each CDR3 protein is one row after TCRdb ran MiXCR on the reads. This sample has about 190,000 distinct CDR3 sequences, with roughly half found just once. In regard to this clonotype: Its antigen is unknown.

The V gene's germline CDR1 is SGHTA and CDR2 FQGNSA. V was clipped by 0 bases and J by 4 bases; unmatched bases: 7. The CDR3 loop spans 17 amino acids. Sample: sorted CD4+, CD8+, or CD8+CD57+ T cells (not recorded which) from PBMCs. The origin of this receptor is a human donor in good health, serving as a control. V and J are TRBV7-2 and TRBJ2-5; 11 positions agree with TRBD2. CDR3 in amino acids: CASSLAGLAAVGETQYF. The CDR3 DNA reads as TGTGCCAGCAGCTTAGCGGGACTAGCGGCGGTTGGAGAGACCCAGTACTTC.